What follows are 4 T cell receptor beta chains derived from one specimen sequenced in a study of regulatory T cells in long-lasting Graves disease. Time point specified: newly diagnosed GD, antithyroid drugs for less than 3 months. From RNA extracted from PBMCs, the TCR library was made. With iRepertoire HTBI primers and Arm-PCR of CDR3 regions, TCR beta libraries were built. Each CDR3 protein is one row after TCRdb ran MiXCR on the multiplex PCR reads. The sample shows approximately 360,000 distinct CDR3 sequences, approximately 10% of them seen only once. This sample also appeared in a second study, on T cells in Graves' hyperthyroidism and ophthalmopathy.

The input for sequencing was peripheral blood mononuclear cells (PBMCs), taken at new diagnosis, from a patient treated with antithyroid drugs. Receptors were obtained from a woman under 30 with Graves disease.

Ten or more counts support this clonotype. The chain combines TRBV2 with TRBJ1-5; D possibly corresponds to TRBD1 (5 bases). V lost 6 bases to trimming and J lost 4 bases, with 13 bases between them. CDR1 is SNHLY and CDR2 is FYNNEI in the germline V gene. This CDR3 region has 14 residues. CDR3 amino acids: CASRPPGTNQPQHF. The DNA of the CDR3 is TGTGCCAGCAGACCACCGGGGACGAATCAGCCCCAGCATTTT.

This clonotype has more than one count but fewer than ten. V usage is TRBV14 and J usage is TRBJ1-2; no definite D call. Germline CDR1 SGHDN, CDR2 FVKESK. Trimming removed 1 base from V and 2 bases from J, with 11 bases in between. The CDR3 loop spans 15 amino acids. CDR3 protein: CASSQVRKRNYGYTF. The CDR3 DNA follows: TGTGCCAGCAGCCAAGTTCGGAAGAGGAACTATGGCTACACCTTC.

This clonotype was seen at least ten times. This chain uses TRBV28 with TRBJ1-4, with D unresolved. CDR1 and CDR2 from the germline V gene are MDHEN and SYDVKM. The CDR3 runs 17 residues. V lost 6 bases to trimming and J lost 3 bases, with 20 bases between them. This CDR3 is CASSRARILNSNEKLFF. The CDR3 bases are TGTGCCAGCAGCCGTGCCCGTATACTGAATTCTAATGAAAAACTGTTTTTT.

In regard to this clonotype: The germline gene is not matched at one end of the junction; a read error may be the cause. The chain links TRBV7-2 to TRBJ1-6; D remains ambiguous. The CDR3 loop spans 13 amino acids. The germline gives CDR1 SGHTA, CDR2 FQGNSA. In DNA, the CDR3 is TGCGCCAGCAGCCGCCAGGTAGAATCACCCCTCCACTTT. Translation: CASSRQVESPLHF.